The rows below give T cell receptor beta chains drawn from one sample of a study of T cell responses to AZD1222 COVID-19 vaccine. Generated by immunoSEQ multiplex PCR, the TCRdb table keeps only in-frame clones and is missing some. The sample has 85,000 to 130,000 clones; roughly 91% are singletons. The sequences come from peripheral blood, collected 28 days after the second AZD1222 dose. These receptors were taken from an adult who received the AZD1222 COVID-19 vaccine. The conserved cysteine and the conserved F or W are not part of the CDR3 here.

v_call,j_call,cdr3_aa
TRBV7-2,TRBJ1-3,ASSLQRQDRGGNTIY
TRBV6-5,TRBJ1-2,ASSPFQRLNYGYT
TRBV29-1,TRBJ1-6,SVSKDRGDNSPLH
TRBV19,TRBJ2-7,ASSIFSERGRHEQY
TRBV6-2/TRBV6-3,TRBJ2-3,ASSYSLQAGAHTDTQY
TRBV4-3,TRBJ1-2,ASSLNGGGSYGYT
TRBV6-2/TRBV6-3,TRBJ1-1,ASSPIQGIGNTEAF
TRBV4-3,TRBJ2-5,ASSQEVPGQGAETQY
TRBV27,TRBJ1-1,ASSLSLAQGDTEAF
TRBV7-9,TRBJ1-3,ASSSLWGEGTGNTIY
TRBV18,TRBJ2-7,ASSPSGLAVDEQY
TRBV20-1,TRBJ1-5,SASRGGNQPQH
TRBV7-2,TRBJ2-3,ASRYSGSSDTQY
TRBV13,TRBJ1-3,ASSLTRGASGNTIY
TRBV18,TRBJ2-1,ASSPGQGLRGSSYNEQF
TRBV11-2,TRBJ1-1,ASSKTGLNTEAF
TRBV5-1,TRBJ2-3,ASSLEVPADTQY
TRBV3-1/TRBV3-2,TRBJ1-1,ASSQGVGESF
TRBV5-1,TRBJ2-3,ASSSGLAGGPDTQY
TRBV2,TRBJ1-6,ASSVREWGYSPLH
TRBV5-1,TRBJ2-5,ASRTGTSGDQETQY
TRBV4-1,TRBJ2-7,ASSRQTGVVYEQY
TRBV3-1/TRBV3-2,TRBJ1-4,ASSQGLDEKLF
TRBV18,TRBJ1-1,ASSPGTGSLNTEAF
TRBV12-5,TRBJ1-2,ASGLQGTYGYT
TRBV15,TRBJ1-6,ATSRRTGGGSPLH
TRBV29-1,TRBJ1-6,SVGGQEANSPLH
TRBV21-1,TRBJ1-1,ASSKSRGGMNTEAF
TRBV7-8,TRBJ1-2,ASSLAGGQGSYGYT
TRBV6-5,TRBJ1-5,ASRAQGSHNQPQH
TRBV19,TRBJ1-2,ASTPRQGSGYT
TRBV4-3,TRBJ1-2,ASSQEFLSVGGYT
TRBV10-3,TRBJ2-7,AIQKDRVRTYEQY
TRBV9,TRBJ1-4,ASSARDLGEKLF
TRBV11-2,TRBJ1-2,ASSPEFNYGYT
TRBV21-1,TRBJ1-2,ASFNRANYGYT
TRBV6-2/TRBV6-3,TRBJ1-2,ASSPTENYGYT
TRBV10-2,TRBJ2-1,ATYSSGGTNEQF
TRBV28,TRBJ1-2,ASSLAGAGGYT
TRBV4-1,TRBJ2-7,ASSLFFGTSDSEQY